These T cell receptor beta chains were read from a single sample in a study of chemoradiotherapy in HPV16-positive cancers. Generated by immunoSEQ multiplex PCR, the TCRdb table keeps only in-frame clones and is missing some. The table includes about 7,000 clones, roughly 89% detected once. Sequencing was performed on tumor tissue, taken from a patient who underwent chemoradiotherapy. These receptors all come from a human donor with HPV-associated anogenital cancer. Both conserved end residues are part of each CDR3. D genes are given only for firm matches. Size tells how often a clone was seen (once, few, many) or the class of an expanded clone, and some rows leave it out.

-	once	TRBJ2-5	TRBV5-1	CASSLVGPGETQYF	TGCGCCAGCAGCTTGGTCGGACCCGGCGAGACCCAGTACTTC
-	-	TRBJ2-2	TRBV29-1	CSVGPTSWELFF	TGCAGCGTTGGCCCGACATCGTGGGAGCTGTTTTTT
TRBD2	-	TRBJ2-1	TRBV6-6	CASILAGAYNEQFF	TGTGCCAGCATACTAGCGGGGGCCTACAATGAGCAGTTCTTC
TRBD1	once	TRBJ2-5	TRBV7-2	CASLRTGREETQYF	TGTGCCAGCCTTCGGACAGGACGGGAAGAGACCCAGTACTTC
-	few	TRBJ2-2	TRBV9	CASSVAWSDTGELFF	TGTGCCAGCAGCGTAGCTTGGTCAGACACCGGGGAGCTGTTTTTT
TRBD1	-	TRBJ2-2	TRBV2	CASGDRNTGELFF	TGTGCCAGCGGGGACAGGAACACCGGGGAGCTGTTTTTT
-	-	TRBJ1-2	TRBV30	CAWSVRPASGYTF	TGTGCCTGGAGTGTACGTCCCGCGTCGGGCTACACCTTC
TRBD1	-	TRBJ2-7	TRBV14	CASSRDRVTSYEQYF	TGTGCCAGCAGCCGGGACAGGGTGACCTCCTACGAGCAGTACTTC
TRBD2	-	TRBJ2-3	TRBV5-1	CASSLQGLAGVFITDTQYF	TGCGCCAGCAGCTTGCAGGGGCTAGCGGGAGTCTTTATTACAGATACGCAGTATTTT
-	-	TRBJ1-5	TRBV28	CASSLTSGRNQPQHF	TGTGCCAGCAGTTTAACTAGCGGACGCAATCAGCCCCAGCATTTT
-	-	TRBJ2-1	TRBV10-3	CAISRLVSISYNEQFF	TGTGCCATCAGCAGACTAGTTTCTATCTCCTACAATGAGCAGTTCTTC
TRBD2	-	TRBJ2-5	TRBV7-6	CASSFGGVSTQYF	TGTGCCAGCAGCTTTGGGGGGGTTAGTACCCAGTACTTC
-	-	TRBJ1-5	TRBV6-1	CASSDFGVGDF	TGTGCCAGCAGTGACTTTGGGGTAGGGGATTTT
TRBD1	-	TRBJ1-3	TRBV29-1	CSVTGSGNTIYF	TGCAGCGTGACAGGGTCTGGAAACACCATATATTTT
-	once	TRBJ1-5	TRBV5-1	CASSPRGGGDEPQHF	TGCGCCAGCAGCCCCCGTGGGGGGGGCGATGAGCCCCAGCATTTT
TRBD1	-	TRBJ1-5	TRBV19	CASSWTGLSNQPQHF	TGTGCCAGTAGTTGGACAGGCTTGAGCAATCAGCCCCAGCATTTT
-	-	TRBJ2-1	TRBV11-3	CASSPRDNNEQFF	TGTGCCAGCAGCCCGAGGGACAACAATGAGCAGTTCTTC
-	once	TRBJ2-1	TRBV19	CASSIGTAIYNEQFF	TGTGCCAGTAGTATTGGTACGGCTATTTACAATGAGCAGTTCTTC
TRBD1	-	TRBJ2-4	TRBV6-1	CASIGQGAIQYF	TGTGCCAGCATTGGACAGGGGGCAATTCAGTACTTC
-	-	TRBJ1-2	TRBV2	CASGLGGGLNYGYTF	TGTGCCAGCGGTCTTGGGGGGGGCCTTAACTATGGCTACACCTTC
-	few	TRBJ1-3	TRBV2	CASRADGTSGNTIYF	TGTGCCAGCAGAGCAGACGGGACCTCTGGAAACACCATATATTTT
-	few	TRBJ2-3	TRBV7-3	CASSGGTDTQYF	TGTGCCAGCAGCGGAGGCACAGATACGCAGTATTTT
-	-	TRBJ2-7	TRBV2	CASSEEGEKYF	TGTGCCAGCAGTGAAGAGGGGGAGAAGTACTTC
-	few	TRBJ2-7	TRBV11-2	CASSLGVRSSYEQYF	TGTGCCAGCAGCTTAGGGGTGAGGAGCTCCTACGAGCAGTACTTC
TRBD2	-	TRBJ2-5	TRBV5-1	CASSATGTSRQTQYF	TGCGCCAGCAGCGCTACCGGGACTAGTCGCCAGACCCAGTACTTC
-	-	TRBJ1-5	TRBV9	CASSPLDSHQPQHF	TGTGCCAGCAGCCCCCTTGACAGCCATCAGCCCCAGCATTTT
-	-	TRBJ2-4	TRBV5-1	CASSLCLLVGYTDIQYF	TGCGCCAGCAGCTTGTGCCTCCTCGTCGGGTATACGGACATTCAGTACTTC
-	-	TRBJ2-7	TRBV7-3	CASSLAQGQLQYF	TGTGCCAGCAGTTTAGCCCAAGGACAGCTTCAGTACTTC
-	-	TRBJ1-2	TRBV5-6	CASSPLGGNYGYTF	TGTGCCAGCAGCCCCTTGGGGGGAAACTATGGCTACACCTTC
-	once	TRBJ2-6	TRBV7-8	CASSLVYSGANVLTF	TGTGCCAGCAGCTTAGTTTATTCTGGGGCCAACGTCCTGACTTTC
-	-	TRBJ2-1	TRBV10-3	CAIRGGPYNEQFF	TGTGCCATCCGAGGCGGGCCTTACAATGAGCAGTTCTTC
-	-	TRBJ1-5	TRBV19	CASSARGLGQPSNQPQHF	TGTGCCAGTAGCGCCCGGGGGCTCGGACAGCCGAGCAATCAGCCCCAGCATTTT
-	once	TRBJ2-7	TRBV14	CASSQEVGYYEQYF	TGTGCCAGCAGCCAAGAGGTGGGGTACTACGAGCAGTACTTC
-	-	TRBJ2-3	TRBV6-5	CASSPILTSTDTQYF	TGTGCCAGCAGTCCGATCTTAACTAGCACAGATACGCAGTATTTT
-	-	TRBJ1-2	TRBV7-2	CASSLSRYGDGYTF	TGTGCCAGCAGCTTAAGTAGGTACGGGGATGGCTACACCTTC
-	-	TRBJ2-2	TRBV9	CASSVSSAATWELFF	TGTGCCAGCAGCGTATCGAGCGCAGCTACTTGGGAGCTGTTTTTT
TRBD2	-	TRBJ2-1	TRBV9	CASSGEREDDEQFF	TGTGCCAGCTCGGGGGAGCGGGAGGACGATGAGCAGTTCTTC
TRBD2	-	TRBJ2-3	TRBV11-3	CASSLLLAGTDTQYF	TGTGCCAGCAGCTTATTGCTAGCGGGCACAGATACGCAGTATTTT
-	few	TRBJ1-1	TRBV19	CASSADRNTEAFF	TGTGCCAGTAGTGCCGACAGGAACACTGAAGCTTTCTTT
-	-	TRBJ2-7	TRBV27	CASSPISGLIYEQYF	TGTGCCAGCAGTCCTATTAGCGGACTTATCTACGAGCAGTACTTC
-	-	TRBJ2-7	TRBV5-1	CASSFAVESYEQYF	TGCGCCAGCAGCTTTGCTGTGGAGAGCTACGAGCAGTACTTC
-	-	TRBJ2-1	TRBV5-1	CASSEQASSYNEQFF	TGCGCCAGCAGCGAACAGGCTAGCTCCTACAATGAGCAGTTCTTC
-	-	TRBJ1-3	TRBV18	CASSPGPAGNTIYF	TGTGCCAGCTCACCGGGACCGGCTGGAAACACCATATATTTT